Detailed here is one TCR beta chain. The antigen is not known. From germline, CDR1 is MDHEN and CDR2 SYDVKM. The CDR3 sequence is 13 residues long. This sample was included in a study of CXCR3-negative and CXCR3-positive naive CD8 T cells. In preparing the TRB cDNA libraries, 5' RACE with UMI labels was used. From the 5' RACE reads, TCRdb lists one entry per CDR3 protein and no DNA. Here the sample table reports under 75,000 distinct CDR3 sequences. Study-level points and caveats: TRB CDR3 hydrophobicity was greater in CXCR3-positive naive cells than in CXCR3-negative naive cells.

The sample was naive CXCR3+ CD8+ T cells from blood. Subset here: CD45RO-CCR7+CD27+CD95- naive CD8+ T cells expressing CXCR3 (TNR3+). The rearrangement links TRBV28 to TRBJ2-1; without DNA, the TCRdb call of TRBD2 cannot be checked. The TCR comes from a human donor in good health. Some clones in this sample may be carry-over from other donors' samples. CDR3 region: CATAGPNIYEQFF.